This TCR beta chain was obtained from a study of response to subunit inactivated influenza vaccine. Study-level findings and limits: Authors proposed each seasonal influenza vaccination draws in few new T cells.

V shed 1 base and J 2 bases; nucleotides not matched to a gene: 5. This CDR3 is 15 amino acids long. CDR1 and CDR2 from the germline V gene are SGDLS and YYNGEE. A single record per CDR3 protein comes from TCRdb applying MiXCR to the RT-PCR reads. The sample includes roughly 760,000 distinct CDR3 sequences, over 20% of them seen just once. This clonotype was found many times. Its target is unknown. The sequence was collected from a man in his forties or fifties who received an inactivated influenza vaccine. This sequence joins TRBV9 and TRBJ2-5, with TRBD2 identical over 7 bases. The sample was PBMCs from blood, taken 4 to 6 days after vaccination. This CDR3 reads CASSVSGGWQETQYF. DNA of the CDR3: TGTGCCAGCAGCGTATCGGGAGGTTGGCAAGAGACCCAGTACTTC.